The rows below give T cell receptor beta chains drawn from one sample of a study of T-cell reconstitution after alpha-beta-depleted transplantation in children. TCRdb ran MiXCR on the PCR reads and lists one entry per CDR3 protein. The sample records over 550,000 distinct CDR3 sequences, roughly a tenth being singletons. Here the sequenced sample was PBMCs from the stem cell graft donor, taken from the stem cell graft. These TCRs come from a human donor who donated a stem cell graft to a child with acute myeloid leukemia. CDR3s include the opening cysteine and the closing phenylalanine or tryptophan. The D gene is left open where the match is weak. The size field is filled for only some rows; it gives once, few, many or a size class.

many	14	TRBV29-1	TRBJ2-7	NA	TGCAGCGTTGCCCAGGGTGACGGGATGTACGGGCAGTACTTC	CSVAQGDGMYGQYF
NA	12	TRBV27	TRBJ2-7	NA	TGTGCCAGCAGTTTCCGGATTGGCGAGCAGTACTTC	CASSFRIGEQYF
few	15	TRBV12-3/TRBV12-4	TRBJ1-1	NA	TGTGCCAGCAGTCCTGCGGACAGACCGAACACTGAAGCTTTCTTT	CASSPADRPNTEAFF
many	15	TRBV28	TRBJ2-1	NA	TGTGCCAGCAGCTCTCCAGGGGCTGGAAAGAATGAGCAGTTCTTC	CASSSPGAGKNEQFF
many	13	TRBV6-2/TRBV6-3	TRBJ2-3	NA	TGTGCCAGCACCGATAATAGTGGAGATACGCAGTATTTT	CASTDNSGDTQYF
many	13	TRBV12-3/TRBV12-4	TRBJ1-2	NA	TGTGCCAGCAGTTTAGTTCGGACCAACAGAGGCACCTTC	CASSLVRTNRGTF
NA	15	TRBV7-2	TRBJ2-3	NA	TGTGCCAGCAGCTTAGGGATAGCGGACACAGATACGCAGTATTTT	CASSLGIADTDTQYF
NA	15	TRBV7-6	TRBJ2-7	NA	TGTGCCAGCAGCTTAAGATACGGGGCGGACTACGAGCAGTACTTC	CASSLRYGADYEQYF
many	12	TRBV28	TRBJ2-7	TRBD1	TGTGCCAGGACAGGGAGCCCCTACGAGCAGTACTTC	CARTGSPYEQYF
NA	12	TRBV7-2	TRBJ2-1	NA	TGTGCCAGTGGGCAGGGACACAATGAGCAGTTCTTC	CASGQGHNEQFF
NA	13	TRBV29-1	TRBJ2-5	TRBD1	TGCAGCGCGGGACAGGGCGGGGTAGAGACCCAGTACTTC	CSAGQGGVETQYF
few	16	TRBV5-1	TRBJ2-7	TRBD2	TGCGCCAGCAGCCGCGTTCTAGCGGGAGGTATTAACGAGCAGTACTTC	CASSRVLAGGINEQYF
NA	12	TRBV30	TRBJ1-1	NA	TGTGCCTGGAGCGAGCGGGGCGGGACGGCTTTCTTT	CAWSERGGTAFF
many	13	TRBV10-3	TRBJ2-7	TRBD1	TGTGCCTCAGGAGGACAGGATACCTGGGAGCAGTACTTC	CASGGQDTWEQYF
few	14	TRBV3-1	TRBJ2-1	NA	TGTGCCAGCAGCCATCGGGACCCTAGTAATGAGCAGTTCTTC	CASSHRDPSNEQFF
few	13	TRBV29-1	TRBJ1-1	TRBD1	TGCAGCGTTAGGGACAGGGTAATCACTGAAGCTTTCTTT	CSVRDRVITEAFF
NA	17	TRBV5-6	TRBJ2-6	TRBD1	TGTGCCAGCAGCGGGGGGACAGGGAGCTCTGGGGCCAACGTCCTGACTTTC	CASSGGTGSSGANVLTF
many	13	TRBV28	TRBJ2-1	NA	TGTGCCGGTAAAAAGGGGGAGAGGAATGAGCAGTTCTTC	CAGKKGERNEQFF
few	15	TRBV6-1	TRBJ2-3	TRBD2	TGTGCCAGCAGGGGACTAGCGGTGAGCACAGATACGCAGTATTTT	CASRGLAVSTDTQYF
few	15	TRBV9	TRBJ2-1	NA	TGTGCCAGCAGCGTAGGGCTCCTAGGCGGGAATGAGCAGTTCTTC	CASSVGLLGGNEQFF
NA	16	TRBV4-3	TRBJ1-4	NA	TGCGCCAGCAGCCAAGATAACGGGGGCCGGGGTGAAAAACTGTTTTTT	CASSQDNGGRGEKLFF
many	16	TRBV5-1	TRBJ2-1	NA	TGCGCCAGCAGCCGACGAGAGACGAGCTCCTACAATGAGCAGTTCTTC	CASSRRETSSYNEQFF
few	16	TRBV20-1	TRBJ2-1	NA	TGCAGTGCTAGAGCCCTGTCGGGGAGAGGTGGGAATGAGCAGTTCTTC	CSARALSGRGGNEQFF
few	16	TRBV13	TRBJ2-7	TRBD2	TGTGCCAGCAGTCGTAAAGGCGGGCTAGCGGTCTACGAGCAGTACTTC	CASSRKGGLAVYEQYF
few	15	TRBV20-1	TRBJ2-2	TRBD2	TGCAGTGCTAGTCAAGCGGGAGGGAAGGACGGGGAGCTGTTTTTT	CSASQAGGKDGELFF
few	15	TRBV20-1	TRBJ2-5	NA	TGCAGTGCTCCCGGGACCAGACAGCGCCAAGAGACCCAGTACTTC	CSAPGTRQRQETQYF
NA	22	TRBV5-1	TRBJ2-3	TRBD2	TGCGCCAGCAGCTTCAACCCCTCCGGCGGGAGGCAACGGAAGAGCCCCACAGATACGCAGTATTTT	CASSFNPSGGRQRKSPTDTQYF
NA	14	TRBV20-1	TRBJ2-2	TRBD2	TGCAGTGCGTGGACTAGCGGAAACACCGGGGAGCTGTTTTTT	CSAWTSGNTGELFF
NA	15	TRBV7-9	TRBJ2-7	NA	TGTGCCAGCAGCTTAGAGGCAGGGTCGGGGTACGAGCAGTACTTC	CASSLEAGSGYEQYF
many	16	TRBV7-9	TRBJ2-1	TRBD2	TGTGCCAGCAGCTCGGCGACTAGCGGGAATCCCAATGAGCAGTTCTTC	CASSSATSGNPNEQFF
NA	15	TRBV7-3	TRBJ2-5	NA	TGTGCCAGCAGCCCCTACCACAGGGTAAAGGAGACCCAGTACTTC	CASSPYHRVKETQYF
few	14	TRBV3-1	TRBJ2-2	TRBD2	TGTGCCTCCGGGAGCGGGAGGTACACCGGGGAGCTGTTTTTT	CASGSGRYTGELFF
NA	16	TRBV5-1	TRBJ2-3	NA	TGCGCCAGCACCTATACTCCGGGACTCTCCACAGATACGCAGTATTTT	CASTYTPGLSTDTQYF
once	17	TRBV14	TRBJ2-6	NA	TGTGCCAGCAGCCAATCAAATAGGGGCGCTGGGGCCAACGTCCTGACTTTC	CASSQSNRGAGANVLTF
few	14	TRBV5-1	TRBJ1-2	TRBD1	TGCGCCAGCAGCTCAACGACAGGGTCCTATGGCTACACCTTC	CASSSTTGSYGYTF
many	14	TRBV10-3	TRBJ2-1	NA	TGTGCCATCAGTGGGGGGACCGGCACCTTGGAGCAGTTCTTC	CAISGGTGTLEQFF
many	13	TRBV27	TRBJ2-7	TRBD2	TGTGCCAGCTCAGTAGCGGGAGTGAACGAGCAGTACTTC	CASSVAGVNEQYF
many	12	TRBV20-1	TRBJ2-7	NA	TGCAGTGCTAGACCCCCCCAGCGGGACAAGTACTTC	CSARPPQRDKYF
NA	14	TRBV28	TRBJ1-5	NA	TGTGCCAGCACCCTAGGGTGGGGGAATCAGCCCCAGCATTTT	CASTLGWGNQPQHF
few	14	TRBV20-1	TRBJ2-3	TRBD2	TGCAGTGCTGAGCGGGAGGGCGCGGGAGATACGCAGTATTTT	CSAEREGAGDTQYF
NA	15	TRBV9	TRBJ1-1	NA	TGTGCCAGCAGCGTAGGCCACGGGGGAAGCACTGAAGCTTTCTTT	CASSVGHGGSTEAFF
few	15	TRBV20-1	TRBJ1-2	NA	TGCAGTGCTAGAGATGACAGTAAACGGTACTATGGCTACACCTTC	CSARDDSKRYYGYTF
many	16	TRBV5-6	TRBJ2-3	TRBD1	TGTGCCAGCAGTTCGACCCGGGACAGGGTTTCAGATACGCAGTATTTT	CASSSTRDRVSDTQYF
many	16	TRBV6-5	TRBJ2-2	TRBD2	TGTGCCAGCAGTTACTCCACGGGAGGGCCGTCCGGGGAGCTGTTTTTT	CASSYSTGGPSGELFF
NA	21	TRBV28	TRBJ2-4	TRBD2	TGTGCCCGCAGTTTCCCCTCCCGCGACCCGGGACTAGCGTACACCAAAAACATTCAGTACTTC	CARSFPSRDPGLAYTKNIQYF
many	16	TRBV18	TRBJ1-5	NA	TGTGCCAGCTCACTAGTAGGGTCAAATTTTAATCAGCCCCAGCATTTT	CASSLVGSNFNQPQHF
many	16	TRBV9	TRBJ2-2	NA	TGTGCCAGCAGCGTAAGGGCGCTCCTCGTCACCGGGGAGCTGTTTTTT	CASSVRALLVTGELFF
many	15	TRBV28	TRBJ2-1	NA	TGTGCCAGCAGTTTATACAGGGCCTCCTACAATGAGCAGTTCTTC	CASSLYRASYNEQFF
NA	13	TRBV20-1	TRBJ2-1	TRBD2	TGCAGTGCTAGAGCTGGGGGACTAGCAGAGCAGTTCTTC	CSARAGGLAEQFF
NA	15	TRBV18	TRBJ1-1	NA	TGTGCCAGCTCTTCGAAGGGGGGGGAGAACACTGAAGCTTTCTTT	CASSSKGGENTEAFF
many	14	TRBV3-1	TRBJ2-7	TRBD2	TGTGCCAGCAGCCTAGTAAGCGGGGCCTACGAGCAGTACTTC	CASSLVSGAYEQYF
many	16	TRBV7-2	TRBJ2-7	NA	TGTGCCAGCAGCTTCAGCGCGGGTGGGGGATCTTACGAGCAGTACTTC	CASSFSAGGGSYEQYF
many	14	TRBV9	TRBJ2-3	NA	TGTGCCAGCAGCGCCCGGACGGTCATAGATACGCAGTATTTT	CASSARTVIDTQYF